These 20 T cell receptor beta chains came from one sample sequenced in a study of blood T cell repertoires in COVID-19. Sequenced by immunoSEQ multiplex PCR; TCRdb stores in-frame clones only, minus some. The sample has 350,000 to 400,000 clones, about 90% seen once. Sequences were obtained from peripheral blood. These receptors were collected from a man younger than 35 with active or convalescent COVID-19.

By share of the sample, this clone is medium-sized. This chain links TRBV19 with TRBJ2-1; TRBD2 matches 10 bases. The CDR3 consists of 15 residues. With 5 bases clipped from V and 1 base from J, the junction kept 2 bases outside the gene matches. Germline V CDR1 and CDR2: LNHDA, SQIVND (reference sequence). CDR3 in DNA: TGTGCCAGTAGTCGGACTAGCGGTTCCTACAATGAGCAGTTCTTC. It yields the protein CASSRTSGSYNEQFF.

This clone showed up just once. The rearrangement joins TRBV7-3 to TRBJ2-5; TRBD2 aligns across 7 bases. The CDR3 extends over 13 amino acids. Germline V CDR1 and CDR2: SGHTA, FQGTGA. V was pared by 5 bases and J by 5 bases, with 5 bases of the junction left unmatched. The CDR3 DNA sequence: TGTGCCAGCAGCCAAAGCGGGGAGGAGACCCAGTACTTC. It codes for CASSQSGEETQYF.

The rearrangement uses TRBV14 and TRBJ2-5, with TRBD1 identical over 11 bases. The CDR3 covers 15 residues. The V gene end was trimmed by 3 bases and the J gene end by 5 bases; junction bases not matched to a gene: 5. The germline CDR1 and CDR2 sequences are SGHDN and FVKESK. The CDR3 DNA sequence: TGTGCCAGCAGCCATCGGACAGGGGGCGCGGAGACCCAGTACTTC. Its protein product is CASSHRTGGAETQYF.

V gene TRBV7-9 combines with J gene TRBJ2-1; 9 positions agree with TRBD1. J lost 5 bases, V lost 6 bases, and 8 bases had no gene match. Germline CDR1 and CDR2: SEHNR and FQNEAQ (reference sequence). This CDR3 contains 15 residues. The CDR3 is CASRAGTGINNEQFF. The CDR3 nucleotides read TGTGCCAGCAGGGCCGGGACAGGGATCAACAATGAGCAGTTCTTC.

The chain uses TRBV4-3 and TRBJ2-7; the match to TRBD1 covers 10 bases. In germline, CDR1 is LGHNA, CDR2 YSLEER. The CDR3 loop spans 17 amino acids. V lost 0 bases to trimming and J lost 2 bases; unmatched junction nucleotides: 7. The CDR3 here is CASSQEYRDRGTYEQYF. CDR3 coding DNA: TGCGCCAGCAGCCAAGAATACCGGGACAGGGGAACCTACGAGCAGTACTTC.

The chain employs TRBV11-2 and TRBJ1-3; D is ambiguous. The CDR3 sequence is 14 residues long. Germline CDR1 is SGHAT and CDR2 is FQNNGV. With 3 bases removed from V and 4 bases from J, the gap between germline ends came to 10 bases. As DNA, the CDR3 is TGTGCCAGCAGCTTCGCCGGTGCGGGAAACACCATATATTTT. It yields the protein CASSFAGAGNTIYF.

The CDR3 sequence: CASSPRQGADTGELFF. CDR3 nucleotide sequence: TGTGCCAGCAGCCCGCGACAGGGGGCCGACACCGGGGAGCTGTTTTTT. The genes are TRBV11-2 and TRBJ2-2; 10 nucleotides match TRBD1. V was pared by 5 bases and J by 3 bases, with 6 bases of the junction left unmatched. CDR1 is SGHAT, CDR2 FQNNGV, per germline. The CDR3 sequence is 16 residues long.

The V and J genes are TRBV5-1 and TRBJ2-3, with a weak D call TRBD1 (6 bases). V lost 2 bases to trimming and J lost 2 bases, with 18 bases between them. This CDR3 spans 17 amino acids. Germline CDR1 is SGHRS and CDR2 is YFSETQ. Here the CDR3 reads CASSLTPDRIVTDTQYF. In DNA, the CDR3 is TGCGCCAGCAGCTTAACCCCGGACAGAATTGTCACAGATACGCAGTATTTT.

The genes are TRBV4-3 and TRBJ1-4; TRBD1 matches at 9 bases. With 4 bases clipped from V and 4 bases from J, the junction kept 1 base outside the gene matches. CDR3 length equals 14 residues. Per germline, CDR1 LGHNA and CDR2 YSLEER. The CDR3 DNA sequence: TGCGCCAGCAGCCGGGGACAGGGTAATGAAAAACTGTTTTTT. It codes for CASSRGQGNEKLFF.

This clone was found a few times. J is TRBJ1-2 and V is TRBV2; 8 bases line up with TRBD1. The V segment lost 0 bases and the J segment 8 bases; nucleotides outside the gene matches: 5. Germline V CDR1 and CDR2: SNHLY, FYNNEI. There are 14 residues in the CDR3. The CDR3 nucleotides are TGTGCCAGCAGTGAAGCCCGGACAGGGCGCGGCTACACCTTC. Its protein product is CASSEARTGRGYTF.

The chain carries TRBV28 and TRBJ1-5; weak D call: TRBD1 (6 bases). The CDR3 covers 16 residues. Germline V gives CDR1 MDHEN, CDR2 SYDVKM. Trimming stripped 10 bases from V and 0 bases from J, with 19 bases between. The CDR3 nucleotides are TGTGCCACCGACAGTGGACAGTTCACTAGCAATCAGCCCCAGCATTTT. It is translated as CATDSGQFTSNQPQHF.

The genes are TRBV11-2 and TRBJ1-2; 9 bases match TRBD1. Trimming at V came to 5 bases and at J to 2 bases, leaving 6 bases not matched to a gene. Per germline, CDR1 SGHAT and CDR2 FQNNGV. The CDR3 is 15 amino acids. The DNA of the CDR3 is TGTGCCAGCAGCGATTACAGGGGGCGAAACTATGGCTACACCTTC. It is translated as CASSDYRGRNYGYTF. The entire variable domain, with the rest obtained from reference TRBV11-2 and TRBJ1-2, is as follows: EAGVAQSPRYKIIEKRQSVAFWCNPISGHATLYWYQQILGQGPKLLIQFQNNGVVDDSQLPKDRFSAERLKGVDSTLKIQPAKLEDSAVYLCASSDYRGRNYGYTFGSGTRLTVV.

The chain links TRBV19 to TRBJ1-3, with D uncertain. The CDR3 runs 10 residues. V lost 6 bases and J 7 bases, leaving 4 bases between the germline ends. Germline V gives CDR1 LNHDA, CDR2 SQIVND (reference sequence). CDR3 amino acids: CASSANTIYF. The CDR3 DNA reads as TGTGCCAGTAGCGCGAACACCATATATTTT.

This rearrangement joins TRBV2 to TRBJ1-6, with D tentatively TRBD1 (5 bases). V was clipped by 5 bases and J by 5 bases, with 10 bases between them. This CDR3 contains 14 residues. The germline gives CDR1 SNHLY, CDR2 FYNNEI. The CDR3 DNA reads as TGTGCCAGCAGTAACAGACAGCATAATTCACCCCTCCACTTT. Translating it yields CASSNRQHNSPLHF. Combining the CDR3 with reference TRBV2 and TRBJ1-6 gives the whole variable domain EPEVTQTPSHQVTQMGQEVILRCVPISNHLYFYWYRQILGQKVEFLVSFYNNEISEKSEIFDDQFSVERPDGSNFTLKIRSTKLEDSAMYFCASSNRQHNSPLHFGNGTRLTVT.

V usage is TRBV12-3 or TRBV12-4 and J usage is TRBJ2-7, with 8 bases matching TRBD1. J lost 3 bases, V lost 5 bases, and 3 bases had no gene match. This CDR3 region has 13 residues. Here the CDR3 reads CASSAGQVYEQYF. Written as DNA, the CDR3 is TGTGCCAGCAGTGCGGGACAGGTCTACGAGCAGTACTTC.

The chain combines TRBV24-1 with TRBJ2-5, with D possibly matching TRBD2 (6 bases). This CDR3 is built from 15 residues. The germline CDR1 and CDR2 sequences are KGHDR and SFDVKD. Between the trimmed V and J ends, which lost 3 bases and 0 bases, there was a span of 10 bases. CDR3 region: CATSDPGGNQETQYF. The CDR3 DNA reads TGTGCCACCAGTGATCCCGGGGGTAACCAAGAGACCCAGTACTTC.

The chain carries TRBV10-3 and TRBJ2-3, with 7 bases aligning to TRBD1. V lost 7 bases and J lost 2; bases outside the gene matches: 6. Germline V CDR1 and CDR2: ENHRY, SYGVKD. The CDR3 sequence is 14 residues long. The CDR3 loop is CAINPGQNTDTQYF. The CDR3 DNA reads as TGTGCCATCAACCCGGGACAGAACACAGATACGCAGTATTTT.

There are a few counts of this clone. This rearrangement joins TRBV5-1 to TRBJ2-1; possibly TRBD2 for D (5 bases). The length of the CDR3 is 11 residues. V was shortened by 6 bases and J by 10 bases, with 11 bases between the two germline ends. CDR1 is SGHRS and CDR2 is YFSETQ in the germline V gene. The CDR3 DNA reads TGCGCCAGCACTGTGGAGGAAGAGCAGTTCTTC. Its protein is CASTVEEEQFF.

This chain joins TRBV27 and TRBJ2-5; D perhaps matches TRBD1 (5 bases). Germline assignment: CDR1 MNHEY and CDR2 SMNVEV (reference sequence). The CDR3 covers 12 residues. V lost 6 bases and J 7 bases, leaving 12 bases between the germline ends. The CDR3 region is CASRGLAPTQYF. CDR3 nucleotide sequence: TGTGCCAGCAGGGGGCTGGCGCCGACCCAGTACTTC.

CDR3: CASNGRQFNQPQHF. The CDR3 region has the DNA TGTGCCAGCAACGGGAGACAGTTCAATCAGCCCCAGCATTTT. V gene TRBV2 combines with J gene TRBJ1-5, with D perhaps matching TRBD1 (5 bases). CDR1 SNHLY and CDR2 FYNNEI come from the germline V gene. Deletions cut 7 bases from V and 3 bases from J, with 13 bases between. The CDR3 covers 14 residues. Using reference TRBV2 and TRBJ1-5 for the parts outside the CDR3, the full variable domain is EPEVTQTPSHQVTQMGQEVILRCVPISNHLYFYWYRQILGQKVEFLVSFYNNEISEKSEIFDDQFSVERPDGSNFTLKIRSTKLEDSAMYFCASNGRQFNQPQHFGDGTRLSIL.